This T cell receptor (beta chain) was identified during a study of T cells in Graves' hyperthyroidism and ophthalmopathy. On this clonotype itself: Its antigen is unidentified.

Per germline, CDR1 LNHNV and CDR2 YYDKDF (reference sequence). CDR3 length: 13 residues. Deletions cut 7 bases from V and 4 bases from J, with 13 bases between. Based on clinical symptoms, serum thyroxine and TRAb, thyroid ultrasound and orbital computed tomography, diagnoses were reached. Broader study findings: The model's output predicted ophthalmopathy at a median of 6.5 months prior to onset. Most thyroid-expanded clonotypes above 0.001 were also found in blood. Stable hyperthyroidism was separated from ophthalmopathy by a model based on 13 V-J features.

RNA transcripts served as the template for amplifying TCR beta CDR3 regions. Carried out on the TCR CDR3, a first-round RT-PCR used the HTBI primer set. In TCRdb, the multiplex PCR reads were re-called with MiXCR into one record per CDR3 protein. Here the sample spans roughly 500,000 distinct CDR3 sequences, under 60% being singletons. This receptor was identified in an adult woman with Graves' disease, either hyperthyroidism or ophthalmopathy (not recorded which). This rearrangement joins TRBV15 to TRBJ1-1, with D tentatively TRBD1 (6 bases). Sequenced input: peripheral blood or thyroid tissue (not recorded which). The DNA of the CDR3 is TGTGCCACCATCACCCGAGGGGGCACTGAAGCTTTCTTT. Encoded protein: CATITRGGTEAFF.